This T cell receptor (beta chain) was sequenced in a study of T-cell reconstitution after alpha-beta-depleted transplantation in children. Germline values: CDR1 MNHEY, CDR2 SVGAGI. The V end lost 0 bases, the J end lost 10 bases, and 12 bases lay between the germline ends. This CDR3 spans 14 amino acids. It was with unique molecular identifiers that the TCRbeta library was prepared. Via MiXCR, TCRdb re-called the PCR reads, giving one row per CDR3 protein. The table has about 300,000 distinct CDR3 sequences, less than 9.5% seen once. This clonotype was seen at least ten times. The antigen is undetermined. Study-wide results and limits: It was surviving recipient T cells and thymic progenitors that gave some patients high TCRbeta diversity at day 60. From newly produced T cells came most of the T-cell counts and diversity one year after transplant. Several hundred expanded graft clones reportedly supplied alpha-beta T cells about two months after transplant.

Sequences were derived from peripheral blood, sampled 360 days after TCRalphabeta/CD19-depleted stem cell transplant. V gene TRBV6-5 combines with J gene TRBJ1-4, with D unresolved. This receptor was obtained from a female patient between 2 and 15 years old who had a stem cell transplant for Fanconi anemia, so the T cells may come from the graft donor. The CDR3 reads CASSYSRPSGKLFF. CDR3 DNA: TGTGCCAGCAGTTACTCGAGACCGAGCGGAAAACTGTTTTTT.